This TCR beta chain was recorded in a study of blood T cells in healthy people across ages. Primed by a sample-barcoded 5' primer and a J-beta primer mix, a second PCR proceeded for about 7 to 12 cycles. TCRdb itself ran the 5' RACE reads through MiXCR, one entry per CDR3 protein. The sample lists hundreds of thousands of distinct CDR3 sequences, approximately 25% occurring once. Germline CDR1 reads SEHNR; CDR2 reads FQNEAQ (reference sequence). The CDR3 loop spans 12 amino acids. Trimming pared 4 bases from V and 5 bases from J, leaving 7 bases between. This same sample was also part of a study on T cells of mothers and their children.

Sequenced input: blood. The sequence came from a boy younger than 18 in good health. The chain recombines TRBV7-9 with TRBJ2-3; D is uncertain. The DNA for the CDR3 is TGTGCCAGCAGCTGGTTAGGAGATACGCAGTATTTT. Translating it yields CASSWLGDTQYF.